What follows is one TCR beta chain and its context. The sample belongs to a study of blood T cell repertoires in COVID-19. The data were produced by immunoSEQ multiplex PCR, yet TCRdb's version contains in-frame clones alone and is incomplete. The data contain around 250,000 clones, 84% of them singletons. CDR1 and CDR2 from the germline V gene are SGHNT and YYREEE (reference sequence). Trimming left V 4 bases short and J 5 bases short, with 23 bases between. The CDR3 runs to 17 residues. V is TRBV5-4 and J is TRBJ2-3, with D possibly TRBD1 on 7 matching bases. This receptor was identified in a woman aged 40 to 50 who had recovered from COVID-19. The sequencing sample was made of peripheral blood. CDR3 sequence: CASSIQGGGGMRDTQYF. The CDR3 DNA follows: TGTGCCAGCAGCATCCAGGGTGGAGGGGGCATGAGAGATACGCAGTATTTT.